This T cell receptor beta chain was sequenced in a study of T cell responses to AZD1222 COVID-19 vaccine. This clone appeared once. The CDR3 covers 17 residues. Germline CDR1 is MGHRA and CDR2 is YSYEKL. The V end was cut by 0 bases, the J end by 1 base, with 13 bases between. The repertoire was sequenced with immunoSEQ multiplex PCR; TCRdb's copy has only in-frame clones and lacks some. The table shows 90,000 to 130,000 clones, with about 85% occurring only once. This clonotype originated in an adult in good health. Sequencing used peripheral blood, obtained on day 0 of AZD1222 vaccination. The V and J genes are TRBV4-1 and TRBJ1-5; no firm D call. The CDR3 DNA sequence: TGCGCCAGCAGCCAAGAGGGCCGGGGAATGAGCAATCAGCCCCAGCATTTT. It is translated as CASSQEGRGMSNQPQHF.